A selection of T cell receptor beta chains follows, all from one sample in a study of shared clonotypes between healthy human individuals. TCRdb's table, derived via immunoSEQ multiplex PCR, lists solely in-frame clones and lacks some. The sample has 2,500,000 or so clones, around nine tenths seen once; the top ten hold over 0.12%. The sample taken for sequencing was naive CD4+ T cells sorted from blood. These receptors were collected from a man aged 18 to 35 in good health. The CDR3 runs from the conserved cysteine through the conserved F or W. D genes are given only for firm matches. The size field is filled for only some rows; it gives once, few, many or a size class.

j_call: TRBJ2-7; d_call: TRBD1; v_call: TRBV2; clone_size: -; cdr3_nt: TGTGCCAGCAGTCTTAATGGACAGGGGGCCTCCTACGAGCAGTACTTC; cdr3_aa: CASSLNGQGASYEQYF
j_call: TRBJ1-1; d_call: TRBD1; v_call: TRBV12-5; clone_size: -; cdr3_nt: TGTGCTAGTGTCAGGGGACAGGGCCCCACTGAAGCTTTCTTT; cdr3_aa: CASVRGQGPTEAFF
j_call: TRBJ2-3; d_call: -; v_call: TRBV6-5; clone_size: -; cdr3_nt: TGTGCCAGCAGTTACGATGGGGGGGCCCTTAATACGCAGTATTTT; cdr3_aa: CASSYDGGALNTQYF
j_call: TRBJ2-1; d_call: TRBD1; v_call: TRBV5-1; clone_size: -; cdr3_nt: TGCGCCAGCAGCTTTCGACAGGGCTCCTACAATGAGCAGTTCTTC; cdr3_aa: CASSFRQGSYNEQFF
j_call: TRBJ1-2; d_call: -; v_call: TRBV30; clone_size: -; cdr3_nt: TGTGCCTGGAGTAGGGACCCCCCGGCTAACTATGGCTACACCTTC; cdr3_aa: CAWSRDPPANYGYTF
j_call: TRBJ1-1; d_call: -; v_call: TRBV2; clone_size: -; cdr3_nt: TGTGCCAGCAGGGAAGGGCGGAACACTGAAGCTTTCTTT; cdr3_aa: CASREGRNTEAFF
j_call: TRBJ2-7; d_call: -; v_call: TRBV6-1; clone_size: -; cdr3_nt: TGTGCCAGCAGTGAATTGGAGGGCTACGAGCAGTACTTC; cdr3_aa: CASSELEGYEQYF
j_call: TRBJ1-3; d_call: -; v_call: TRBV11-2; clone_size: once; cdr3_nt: TGTGCCAGCAGCTTTAGGGCCCCCAGCTCTGGAAACACCATATATTTT; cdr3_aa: CASSFRAPSSGNTIYF
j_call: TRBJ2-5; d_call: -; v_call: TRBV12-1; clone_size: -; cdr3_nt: TGTGCCAGCAGCTTTGCTGGACACCAAGAGACCCAGTACTTC; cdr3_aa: CASSFAGHQETQYF
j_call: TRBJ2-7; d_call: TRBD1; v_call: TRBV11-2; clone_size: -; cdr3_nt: TGTGCCAGCAGCTTCGTAACAGGGGGCCATAGCTCCTACGAGCAGTACTTC; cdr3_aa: CASSFVTGGHSSYEQYF
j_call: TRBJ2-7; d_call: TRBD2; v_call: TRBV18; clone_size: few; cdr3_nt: TGTGCCAGCACGACAGGGGCACTAGCGGGAGCCGAGCAGTACTTC; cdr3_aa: CASTTGALAGAEQYF
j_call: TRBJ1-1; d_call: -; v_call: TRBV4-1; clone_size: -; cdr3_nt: TGCGCCAGCAGCTTTATCTCGGGAGCCTTGAACACTGAAGCTTTCTTT; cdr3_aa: CASSFISGALNTEAFF
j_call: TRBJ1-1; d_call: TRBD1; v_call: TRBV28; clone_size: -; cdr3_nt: TGTGCCAGCACCGTGGGGACAGGGGGGAACACTGAAGCTTTCTTT; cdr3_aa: CASTVGTGGNTEAFF
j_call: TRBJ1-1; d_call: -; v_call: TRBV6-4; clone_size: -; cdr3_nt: TGTGCCAGCAGTGATGCCGCGGGGGCCGCTTTCTTT; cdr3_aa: CASSDAAGAAFF
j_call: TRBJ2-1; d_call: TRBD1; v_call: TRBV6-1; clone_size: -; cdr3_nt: TGTGCCAGCAGCTTATGGGACAGGCCCTACAATGAGCAGTTCTTC; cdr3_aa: CASSLWDRPYNEQFF
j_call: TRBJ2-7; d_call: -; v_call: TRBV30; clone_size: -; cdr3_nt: TGTGCCTGGAGTGTACACGGATCCTACGAGCAGTACTTC; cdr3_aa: CAWSVHGSYEQYF
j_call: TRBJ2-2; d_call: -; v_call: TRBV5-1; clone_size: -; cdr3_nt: TGCGCCAGCAGCTTGGTTACAGCGAACACCGGGGAGCTGTTTTTT; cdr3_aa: CASSLVTANTGELFF
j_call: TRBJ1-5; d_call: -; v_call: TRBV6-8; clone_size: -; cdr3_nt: TGTGCCAGCAGAACGAGGCCCCAGCATTTT; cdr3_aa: CASRTRPQHF
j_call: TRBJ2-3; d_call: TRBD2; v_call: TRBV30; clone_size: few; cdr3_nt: TGTGCCTGGTCTAGCGGTAGCACAGATACGCAGTATTTT; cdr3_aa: CAWSSGSTDTQYF
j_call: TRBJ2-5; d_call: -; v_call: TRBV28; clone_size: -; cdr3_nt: TGTGCCAGCAGTTTTCAGGGCAGGCAGCAAGAGACCCAGTACTTC; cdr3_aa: CASSFQGRQQETQYF
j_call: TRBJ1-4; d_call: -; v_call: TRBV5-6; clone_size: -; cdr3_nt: TGTGCCAGCAGCAGTTCCAGGCTATTTAATGAAAAACTGTTTTTT; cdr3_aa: CASSSSRLFNEKLFF
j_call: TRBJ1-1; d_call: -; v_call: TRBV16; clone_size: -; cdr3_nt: TGTGCCAGCAGCCAGTCAGGGACTATGAACACTGAAGCTTTCTTT; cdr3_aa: CASSQSGTMNTEAFF
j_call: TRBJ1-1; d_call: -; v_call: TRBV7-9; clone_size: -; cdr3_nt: TGTGCCAGCAGCCTCGCGACGGACACTGAAGCTTTCTTT; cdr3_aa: CASSLATDTEAFF
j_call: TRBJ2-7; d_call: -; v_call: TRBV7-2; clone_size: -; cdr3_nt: TGTGCCAGCAGCTTTAGCGGCCCCTCCTACGAGCAGTACTTC; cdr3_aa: CASSFSGPSYEQYF
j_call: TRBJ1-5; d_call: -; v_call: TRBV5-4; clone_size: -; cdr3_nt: TGTGCCAGCAGCTTGGCGGGCAGCTATAGCAATCAGCCCCAGCATTTT; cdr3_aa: CASSLAGSYSNQPQHF
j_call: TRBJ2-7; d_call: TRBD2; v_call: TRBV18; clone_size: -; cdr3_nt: TGTGCCAGCTCACCAGGGACTAGCGGGAGGGCCTACGAGCAGTACTTC; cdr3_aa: CASSPGTSGRAYEQYF
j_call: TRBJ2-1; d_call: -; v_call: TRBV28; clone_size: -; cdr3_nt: TGTGCCAGCAGTTTAAGGGGATGGGGAAGAGGGACCCCACGCATTTCCCAGCAGTTCTTC; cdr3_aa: CASSLRGWGRGTPRISQQFF
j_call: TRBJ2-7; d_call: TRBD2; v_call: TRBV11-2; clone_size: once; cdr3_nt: TGTGCCAGCAGCTTAGTGACGGGGGGAGGCTACGAGCAGTACTTC; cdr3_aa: CASSLVTGGGYEQYF
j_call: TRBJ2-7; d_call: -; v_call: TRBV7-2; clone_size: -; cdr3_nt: TGTGCCAGCAGCCGAGCCCGGGGACGAGAGCAGTACTTC; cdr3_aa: CASSRARGREQYF
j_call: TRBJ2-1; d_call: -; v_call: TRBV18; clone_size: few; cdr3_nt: TGTGCCAGCTCACCGGGAGGGGGTAATTACAATGAGCAGTTCTTC; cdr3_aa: CASSPGGGNYNEQFF
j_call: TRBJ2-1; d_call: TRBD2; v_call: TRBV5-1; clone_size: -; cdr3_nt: TGCGCCAGCAGCTTGGCTAGCGGGAGTACCACGGATGAGCAGTTCTTC; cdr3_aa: CASSLASGSTTDEQFF
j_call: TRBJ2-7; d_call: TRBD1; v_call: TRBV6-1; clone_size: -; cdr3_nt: TGTGCCAGCACGGCAGGGGGTAGCTACGAGCAGTACTTC; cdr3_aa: CASTAGGSYEQYF
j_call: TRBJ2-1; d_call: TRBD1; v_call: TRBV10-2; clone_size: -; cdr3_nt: TGCGCCAGCAGTGCCGGGGACAGCCGAGAGTTCTTC; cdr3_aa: CASSAGDSREFF
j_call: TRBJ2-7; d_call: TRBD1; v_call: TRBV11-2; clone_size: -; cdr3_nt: TGTGCCAGCAGCTCCACTTCAGGGGGCAGGGAGTACTTC; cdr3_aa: CASSSTSGGREYF
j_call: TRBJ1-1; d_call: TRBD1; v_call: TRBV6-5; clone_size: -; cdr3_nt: TGTGCCAGCAGTTCGATAAGGACAGGGGGCTCTGAAGCTTTCTTT; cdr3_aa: CASSSIRTGGSEAFF
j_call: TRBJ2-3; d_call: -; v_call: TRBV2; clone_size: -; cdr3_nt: TGTGCCAGCAGCGTCGAGGGTGGCACAGATACGCAGTATTTT; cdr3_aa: CASSVEGGTDTQYF
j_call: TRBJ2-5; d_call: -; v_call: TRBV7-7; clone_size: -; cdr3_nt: TGTGCTAGCAGCCGGTTGGGCGAGACTGGAGAGACCCAGTACTTC; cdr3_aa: CASSRLGETGETQYF
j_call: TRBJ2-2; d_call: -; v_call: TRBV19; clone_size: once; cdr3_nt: TGTGCCAGTAGTCCCGGACAGCCCGGGGAGCTGTTTTTT; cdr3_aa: CASSPGQPGELFF
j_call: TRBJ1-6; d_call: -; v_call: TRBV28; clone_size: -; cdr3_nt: TGTGCCAGCAGACCCGGGACCCAGAATTCACCCCTCCACTTT; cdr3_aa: CASRPGTQNSPLHF
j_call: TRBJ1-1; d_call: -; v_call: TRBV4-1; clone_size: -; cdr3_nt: TGCGCCAGCAGCAGACGACAAGTGGGGCGGGGGAACACTGAAGCTTTCTTT; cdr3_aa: CASSRRQVGRGNTEAFF